This T cell receptor beta chain came from a study of pediatric ulcerative colitis. The repertoire was sequenced with immunoSEQ multiplex PCR; TCRdb's copy has only in-frame clones and lacks some. The repertoire includes over 35,000 clones, around four fifths of them detected once, and approximately 23% sits in the top ten. In the case of this clone: The antigen remains undetermined.

Notes on the study in general: Clonal expansions reduced rectal repertoire diversity in acute severe colitis. Blood-rectal clonal overlap within each person was significantly higher in ulcerative colitis patients than controls.

The germline V gene encodes CDR1 SGHRS and CDR2 YFSETQ. V lost 1 base and J lost 0, with 20 bases in between. The CDR3 has 18 residues. Sequences were obtained from blood. The sequence was obtained from a girl aged 5 to 17 with moderate ulcerative colitis. The chain links TRBV5-1 to TRBJ2-7, with a tentative D call TRBD1 (5 bases). CDR3 coding DNA: TGCGCCAGCAGCTTGTCAGGGATTTTAGGGCCGGGCTCCTACGAGCAGTACTTC. It codes for CASSLSGILGPGSYEQYF.